Below are 31 T cell receptor beta chains sequenced from a single sample in a study of blood T cell repertoires in COVID-19. Generated by immunoSEQ multiplex PCR, the TCRdb table keeps only in-frame clones and is missing some. The sample lists about 230,000 clones; approximately 82% were seen once. The source material was peripheral blood. These receptors were obtained from a woman between 35 and 50 years old who had recovered from COVID-19.

The gene calls are TRBV15 and TRBJ2-6; 11 bases are shared with TRBD1. Germline loops: CDR1 LNHNV, CDR2 YYDKDF (reference sequence). The CDR3 runs to 17 residues. The V and J ends lost 1 base and 3 bases, in that order; junction bases with no gene match: 2. CDR3 sequence: CATSRAGQGVGANVLTF. In DNA form, the CDR3 reads TGTGCCACCAGCAGAGCGGGACAGGGGGTTGGGGCCAACGTCCTGACTTTC.

About this clone itself: At one of its ends the junction is not consistent with the germline gene, which may arise from a read error. The rearrangement joins TRBV30 to TRBJ2-2; 7 nucleotides line up with TRBD2. CDR3 length equals 13 residues. CDR1 and CDR2 from the germline V gene are GTSNPN and SVGIG (reference sequence). CDR3 sequence (DNA): TGTGCCGGGAGGGGAGGATTGCCCGGGGAGCTGTTTTTT. Encoded protein: CAGRGGLPGELFF.

The rearrangement links TRBV7-9 to TRBJ2-1, with 11 bases fitting TRBD2. The length of the CDR3 is 17 residues. J gave up 6 bases and V 2 bases, and 9 bases lay outside the gene matches. CDR1 is SEHNR, CDR2 FQNEAQ, per germline (reference sequence). CDR3 residues: CASSLSFLAGGRNEQFF. CDR3 in DNA: TGTGCCAGCAGCTTATCCTTTTTAGCGGGGGGGCGCAATGAGCAGTTCTTC.

A single count supports this clone. V gene TRBV15 combines with J gene TRBJ2-1; possibly TRBD2 for D (7 bases). Germline V gene data show CDR1 as LNHNV and CDR2 as YYDKDF (reference sequence). There are 15 residues in the CDR3. Between the trimmed V and J ends, which lost 2 bases and 5 bases, there was a span of 13 bases. CDR3 sequence: CATSRTGGRDNEQFF. CDR3 DNA: TGTGCCACCAGCAGAACCGGGGGGCGCGACAATGAGCAGTTCTTC. The full variable domain, in which reference TRBV15 and TRBJ2-1 provide the parts outside the CDR3, is DAMVIQNPRYQVTQFGKPVTLSCSQTLNHNVMYWYQQKSSQAPKLLFHYYDKDFNNEADTPDNFQSRRPNTSFCFLDIRSPGLGDTAMYLCATSRTGGRDNEQFFGPGTRLTVL.

This clone was seen just once. The rearrangement uses TRBV5-1 and TRBJ1-2; D gene ambiguous. CDR3 length equals 11 residues. Germline V CDR1 and CDR2: SGHRS, YFSETQ. V was trimmed by 5 bases and J by 8 bases, leaving 10 bases between them. This chain's CDR3 is CASSYDWGYTF. CDR3 DNA sequence: TGCGCCAGCAGTTACGACTGGGGCTACACCTTC.

J is TRBJ1-1 and V is TRBV6-2 or TRBV6-3, with 7 bases that match TRBD1. Germline lookup yields CDR1 MNHEY and CDR2 SVGEGT. V lost 6 bases and J lost 1; bases outside the gene matches: 8. CDR3 size: 15 residues. CDR3 bases: TGTGCCAGCAGCCCCTTGGGACAGCAGAACACTGAAGCTTTCTTT. This codes for CASSPLGQQNTEAFF.

V is TRBV9 and J is TRBJ1-6, with 7 bases aligning to TRBD1. This CDR3 spans 17 amino acids. CDR1 and CDR2 (germline): SGDLS, YYNGEE. With V trimmed by 3 bases and J by 4 bases, 10 bases remained unmatched. CDR3 sequence reads: CASSEPGGTDYNSPLHF. CDR3 nucleotide sequence: TGTGCCAGCAGCGAGCCGGGAGGGACAGATTATAATTCACCCCTCCACTTT.

This rearrangement joins TRBV19 to TRBJ2-1; the D gene is possibly TRBD1 (6 bases). The V gene's germline CDR1 is LNHDA and CDR2 SQIVND (reference sequence). This CDR3 region has 13 residues. The V end lost 5 bases, the J end lost 7 bases, and 12 bases lay between the germline ends. The CDR3 sequence: CASSAIQGNEQFF. DNA of the CDR3: TGTGCCAGTAGTGCCATACAGGGAAATGAGCAGTTCTTC.

V usage is TRBV3-1 (or the pseudogene TRBV3-2) and J usage is TRBJ2-2; possibly TRBD1 for D (6 bases). The ends were cut back, 2 bases at V and 9 bases at J, with 16 bases in the middle. The CDR3 covers 15 residues. Germline V gene sequence: CDR1 LGHDT, CDR2 YNNKEL (reference sequence). CDR3 amino acids: CASSQLEYRVRELFF. CDR3 nucleotide sequence: TGTGCCAGCAGCCAACTTGAATACAGGGTTAGGGAGCTGTTTTTT.

The V call is TRBV6-4, the J call TRBJ2-2; the D is unclear. This CDR3 is built from 14 residues. Trimming cost V 5 bases and J 3 bases, with 10 bases left between them. The germline V gene has CDR1 MRHNA and CDR2 SNTAGT. CDR3 coding DNA: TGTGCCAGCAGTTTGACCCGGGACACCGGGGAGCTGTTTTTT. Protein: CASSLTRDTGELFF.

The J gene is TRBJ2-2, the V gene TRBV19; TRBD1 might be the D (5 bases). CDR1 is LNHDA, CDR2 SQIVND, per germline (reference sequence). The CDR3 runs to 15 residues. V lost 6 bases to trimming and J lost 5 bases, with 16 bases between them. The CDR3 is CASRYRAQGTGELFF. The DNA of the CDR3 is TGTGCCAGTAGATACCGGGCCCAGGGTACCGGGGAGCTGTTTTTT.

V and J are TRBV5-1 and TRBJ2-5; D is unresolved. V was shortened by 5 bases and J by 1 base, with 6 bases between the two germline ends. CDR3 length: 12 amino acids. The V gene's germline CDR1 is SGHRS and CDR2 YFSETQ. Here the CDR3 reads CASSPGQETQYF. The CDR3 DNA reads as TGCGCCAGCAGTCCCGGCCAAGAGACCCAGTACTTC.

The V and J genes are TRBV7-9 and TRBJ1-2; D gene uncertain. CDR1 and CDR2 from the germline V gene are SEHNR and FQNEAQ (reference sequence). This CDR3 is built from 11 residues. Trimming took 2 bases from V and 7 from J, leaving 5 bases between them. This CDR3 reads CASSLLFGYTF. Written as DNA, the CDR3 is TGTGCCAGCAGCTTACTTTTTGGCTACACCTTC.

This clone was counted only a few times. This sequence joins TRBV29-1 and TRBJ1-2, with 10 positions matching TRBD1. This CDR3 is 12 amino acids long. Losses at the gene ends were 8 bases for V and 6 bases for J; bases not matched to a gene: 6. The germline CDR1 and CDR2 sequences are SQVTM and ANQGSEA. The CDR3 sequence: CSISGTGDGYTF. CDR3 in DNA: TGCAGCATATCCGGGACAGGGGATGGCTACACCTTC.

The chain uses TRBV18 and TRBJ2-6; 10 bases are a match to TRBD1. The trim removed 8 bases at V and 4 bases at J, leaving 14 bases unmatched. The germline gives CDR1 KGHSH, CDR2 LQKENI. CDR3 size: 18 residues. This CDR3 reads CASTNPWDRGTGANVLTF. In DNA form, the CDR3 reads TGTGCCAGCACCAACCCGTGGGACAGGGGAACCGGGGCCAACGTCCTGACTTTC. Variable domain in full (rest from reference TRBV18 and TRBJ2-6): NAGVMQNPRHLVRRRGQEARLRCSPMKGHSHVYWYRQLPEEGLKFMVYLQKENIIDESGMPKERFSAEFPKEGPSILRIQQVVRGDSAAYFCASTNPWDRGTGANVLTFGAGSRLTVL.

This clone appeared once. This chain uses TRBV7-2 with TRBJ1-1, with D perhaps matching TRBD1 (5 bases). Germline CDR1 SGHTA, CDR2 FQGNSA. This CDR3 spans 13 amino acids. Trimming removed 8 bases from V and 5 bases from J, with 15 bases in between. This CDR3 is CASQRIGGTEAFF. The DNA for the CDR3 is TGTGCCAGCCAGCGAATCGGGGGGACTGAAGCTTTCTTT.

The chain employs TRBV5-1 and TRBJ2-5; unclear D gene. In germline, CDR1 is SGHRS, CDR2 YFSETQ. CDR3 size: 13 residues. Trimming stripped 4 bases from V and 3 bases from J, with 10 bases between. The CDR3 DNA reads TGCGCCAGCAGCGGTGGAGCTGAAGAGACCCAGTACTTC. Translated, it gives CASSGGAEETQYF. The variable domain in full, completed from reference TRBV5-1 and TRBJ2-5, reads KAGVTQTPRYLIKTRGQQVTLSCSPISGHRSVSWYQQTPGQGLQFLFEYFSETQRNKGNFPGRFSGRQFSNSRSEMNVSTLELGDSALYLCASSGGAEETQYFGPGTRLLVL.

The genes are TRBV7-9 and TRBJ2-5; D possibly corresponds to TRBD1 (5 bases). The V and J ends lost 1 base and 3 bases respectively, with 12 bases between them. The CDR3 contains 15 residues. Germline-derived CDR1 and CDR2 are SEHNR and FQNEAQ (reference sequence). The CDR3 spells CASSLGTGTKETQYF. Written as DNA, the CDR3 is TGTGCCAGCAGCTTAGGTACAGGAACGAAAGAGACCCAGTACTTC.

The chain employs TRBV18 and TRBJ2-3; possible D gene TRBD1, 6 bases. Germline CDR1 is KGHSH and CDR2 is LQKENI. The CDR3 length is 13 residues. V was clipped by 5 bases and J by 3 bases, with 9 bases between them. DNA for the CDR3: TGTGCCAGCTCAGGTCAGGGGACAGATACGCAGTATTTT. Its protein product is CASSGQGTDTQYF.

The chain has TRBV28 and TRBJ2-3; 8 nucleotides align to TRBD2. The CDR3 runs to 15 residues. The V gene's germline CDR1 is MDHEN and CDR2 SYDVKM. After removal of 3 bases from V and 5 bases from J, the junction contained 7 bases not matched to a gene. The CDR3 DNA sequence: TGTGCCAGCAGTTTCTATGGCGGGGGGATAGATACGCAGTATTTT. Translating gives CASSFYGGGIDTQYF.

This chain uses TRBV30 with TRBJ1-2; 8 bases align to TRBD1. The CDR3 runs to 15 residues. Germline V CDR1 and CDR2: GTSNPN, SVGIG (reference sequence). V gave up 5 bases and J gave up 4 bases; unmatched junction bases: 12. The CDR3 DNA reads TGTGCCTGGCACCTTACCGGGACAGGTGCCTATGGCTACACCTTC. Its translation is CAWHLTGTGAYGYTF.

J is TRBJ2-3 and V is TRBV30; tentative D call: TRBD1 (5 bases). Germline values: CDR1 GTSNPN, CDR2 SVGIG (reference sequence). With 4 bases removed from V and 2 bases from J, the gap between germline ends came to 7 bases. The CDR3 covers 12 residues. CDR3 amino acids: CAWTGYTDTQYF. In nucleotides, the CDR3 is TGTGCCTGGACAGGGTACACAGATACGCAGTATTTT.

The chain has TRBV30 and TRBJ2-5; D possibly corresponds to TRBD2 (6 bases). Germline assignment: CDR1 GTSNPN and CDR2 SVGIG (reference sequence). The CDR3 is made up of 13 amino acids. V lost 3 bases to trimming and J lost 5 bases, with 13 bases between them. CDR3 loop: CAWRLAGGETQYF. In nucleotides, the CDR3 is TGTGCCTGGAGGTTAGCAGGAGGGGAGACCCAGTACTTC.

The V call is TRBV5-1, the J call TRBJ2-2; 8 nucleotides match TRBD1. Trimming at V came to 2 bases and at J to 4 bases, leaving 10 bases not matched to a gene. The V gene's germline CDR1 is SGHRS and CDR2 YFSETQ. This CDR3 region has 17 residues. CDR3 nucleotides: TGCGCCAGCAGCTTTTCGACTGGAGGACAGGGCACCGGGGAGCTGTTTTTT. Protein product: CASSFSTGGQGTGELFF.

The gene calls are TRBV7-3 and TRBJ2-2, with D tentatively TRBD2 (7 bases). The CDR3 is 16 amino acids. The germline V gene has CDR1 SGHTA and CDR2 FQGTGA. Trimming took off 2 bases at V and 4 bases at J, with 14 bases between the two ends. The CDR3 spells CASSLDGGPVTGELFF. In nucleotides, the CDR3 is TGTGCCAGCAGCTTAGACGGGGGGCCGGTCACCGGGGAGCTGTTTTTT.

V and J are TRBV28 and TRBJ1-2; D might be TRBD1 (6 bases). Germline CDR1 and CDR2: MDHEN and SYDVKM. V lost 3 bases and J 1 base, leaving 18 bases between the germline ends. The CDR3 consists of 17 residues. The CDR3 loop is CASSFGRTADLNYGYTF. In DNA, the CDR3 is TGTGCCAGCAGTTTCGGACGGACAGCGGATCTTAACTATGGCTACACCTTC.

The chain carries TRBV19 and TRBJ1-5; D unclear. The CDR3 contains 14 residues. Per the germline V gene, CDR1 is LNHDA and CDR2 is SQIVND (reference sequence). Trimming shortened V by 5 bases and J by 12 bases, and 20 bases separated the two germline ends. The CDR3: CASSPRRARQNQHF. CDR3 coding DNA: TGTGCCAGTAGTCCTCGGCGGGCGCGGCAGAACCAGCATTTT.

The chain carries TRBV3-1 (or the pseudogene TRBV3-2) and TRBJ1-1; 7 bases are a match to TRBD1. CDR3 length: 15 amino acids. Unmatched junction bases numbered 8, after V lost 4 bases and J lost 3 bases. Germline V lookup: CDR1 LGHDT, CDR2 YNNKEL (reference sequence). CDR3 nucleotide sequence: TGTGCCAGCAGCCCAGAACAGGGGCCTTACACTGAAGCTTTCTTT. Translating gives CASSPEQGPYTEAFF.

The chain has TRBV6-5 and TRBJ2-7; 8 nucleotides agree with TRBD1. This CDR3 contains 14 residues. Trimming removed 5 bases from V and 2 bases from J; junction bases left unmatched: 5. From germline, CDR1 is MNHEY and CDR2 SVGAGI. CDR3: CASSKTQGAYEQYF. CDR3 in DNA: TGTGCCAGCAGTAAAACACAGGGGGCCTACGAGCAGTACTTC.

The rearrangement links TRBV5-6 to TRBJ1-2; D gene ambiguous. Trimming shortened V by 4 bases and J by 2 bases, and 18 bases separated the two germline ends. The CDR3 length is 16 residues. CDR1 SGHDT and CDR2 YYEEEE come from the germline V gene. CDR3 in DNA: TGTGCCAGCAGCACAAATACGGGGAGCTGGAACTATGGCTACACCTTC. It translates to CASSTNTGSWNYGYTF.

The chain carries TRBV7-9 and TRBJ1-1; possible D gene TRBD1, 6 bases. From germline, CDR1 is SEHNR and CDR2 FQNEAQ (reference sequence). Trimming pared 1 base from V and 8 bases from J, leaving 17 bases between. The CDR3 length is 15 residues. The CDR3 loop reads CASSLEAGVGMEAFF. CDR3 DNA: TGTGCCAGCAGCTTAGAGGCAGGGGTCGGCATGGAAGCTTTCTTT. The full variable domain, completed using reference TRBV7-9 and TRBJ1-1, is DTGVSQNPRHKITKRGQNVTFRCDPISEHNRLYWYRQTLGQGPEFLTYFQNEAQLEKSRLLSDRFSAERPKGSFSTLEIQRTEQGDSAMYLCASSLEAGVGMEAFFGQGTRLTVV.